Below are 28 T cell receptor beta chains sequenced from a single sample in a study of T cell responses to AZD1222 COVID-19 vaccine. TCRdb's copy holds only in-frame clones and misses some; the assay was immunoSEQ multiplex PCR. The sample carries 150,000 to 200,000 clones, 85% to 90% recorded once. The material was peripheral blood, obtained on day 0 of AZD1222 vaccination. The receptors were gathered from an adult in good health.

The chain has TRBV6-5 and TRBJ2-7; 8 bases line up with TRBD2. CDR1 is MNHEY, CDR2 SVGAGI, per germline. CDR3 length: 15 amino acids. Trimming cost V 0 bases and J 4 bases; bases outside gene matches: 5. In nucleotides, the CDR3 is TGTGCCAGCAGTTACTCGACGGGAGGGGGATACGAGCAGTACTTC. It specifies CASSYSTGGGYEQYF.

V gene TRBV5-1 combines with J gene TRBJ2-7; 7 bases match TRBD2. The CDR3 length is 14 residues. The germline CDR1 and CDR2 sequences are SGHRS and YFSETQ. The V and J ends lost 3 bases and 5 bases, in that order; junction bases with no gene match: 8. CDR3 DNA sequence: TGCGCCAGCAGCTACTTGGGGGGGTACGACGAGCAGTACTTC. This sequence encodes CASSYLGGYDEQYF.

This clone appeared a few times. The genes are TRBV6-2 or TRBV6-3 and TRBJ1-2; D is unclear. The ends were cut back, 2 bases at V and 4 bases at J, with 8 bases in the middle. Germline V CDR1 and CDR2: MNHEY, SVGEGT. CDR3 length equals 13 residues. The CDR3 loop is CASSYRVFYGYTF. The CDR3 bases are TGTGCCAGCAGTTACAGGGTTTTCTATGGCTACACCTTC.

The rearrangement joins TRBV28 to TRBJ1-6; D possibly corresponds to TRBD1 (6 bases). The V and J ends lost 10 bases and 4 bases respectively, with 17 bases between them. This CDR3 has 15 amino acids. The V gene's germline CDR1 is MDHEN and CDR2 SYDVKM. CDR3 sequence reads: CATKGGTLYNSPLHF. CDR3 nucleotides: TGTGCCACAAAAGGGGGGACACTGTATAATTCACCCCTCCACTTT.

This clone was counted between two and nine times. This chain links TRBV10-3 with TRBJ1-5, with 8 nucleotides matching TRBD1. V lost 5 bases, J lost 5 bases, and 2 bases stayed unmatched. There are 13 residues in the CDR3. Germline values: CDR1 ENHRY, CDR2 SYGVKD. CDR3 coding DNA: TGTGCCATCAGTCCACAGGGGGATCAGCCCCAGCATTTT. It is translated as CAISPQGDQPQHF.

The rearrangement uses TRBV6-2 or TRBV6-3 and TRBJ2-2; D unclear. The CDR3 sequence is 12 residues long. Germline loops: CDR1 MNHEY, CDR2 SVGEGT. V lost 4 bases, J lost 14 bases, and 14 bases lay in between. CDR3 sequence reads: CASSSNDPALFF. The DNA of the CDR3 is TGTGCCAGCAGTTCCAACGACCCCGCCCTGTTTTTT.

The chain's CDR3 is CASSQAPGGNYGYTF. The CDR3, as DNA: TGTGCCAGCAGCCAAGCCCCAGGGGGTAACTATGGCTACACCTTC. The V and J genes are TRBV3-1 (or the pseudogene TRBV3-2) and TRBJ1-2, with 7 bases fitting TRBD1. V shed 1 base, J shed 1 base, and the junction held 3 bases outside the gene matches. The CDR3 is 15 residues long. The germline V gene encodes CDR1 LGHDT and CDR2 YNNKEL (reference sequence).

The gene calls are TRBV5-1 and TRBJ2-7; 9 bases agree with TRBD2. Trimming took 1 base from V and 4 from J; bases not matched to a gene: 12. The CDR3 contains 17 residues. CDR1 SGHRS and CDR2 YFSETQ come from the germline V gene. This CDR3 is CASSLRGSGRGIYEQYF. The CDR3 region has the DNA TGCGCCAGCAGCTTGCGTGGTAGCGGGAGAGGTATTTACGAGCAGTACTTC.

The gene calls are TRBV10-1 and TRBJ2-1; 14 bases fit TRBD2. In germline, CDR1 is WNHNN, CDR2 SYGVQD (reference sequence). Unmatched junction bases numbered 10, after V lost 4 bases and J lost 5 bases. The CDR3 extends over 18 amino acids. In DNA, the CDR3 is TGCGCCAGCAGTGCTTCGGGACTAGCGGGAGCTGGAAACAATGAGCAGTTCTTC. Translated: CASSASGLAGAGNNEQFF.

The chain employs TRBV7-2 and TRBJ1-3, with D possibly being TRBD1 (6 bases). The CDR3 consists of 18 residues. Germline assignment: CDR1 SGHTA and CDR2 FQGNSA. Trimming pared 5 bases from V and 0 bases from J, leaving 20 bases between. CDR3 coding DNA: TGTGCCAGCAGCCGTAGAGCGGCCCAGGGGACCTCTGGAAACACCATATATTTT. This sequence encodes CASSRRAAQGTSGNTIYF.

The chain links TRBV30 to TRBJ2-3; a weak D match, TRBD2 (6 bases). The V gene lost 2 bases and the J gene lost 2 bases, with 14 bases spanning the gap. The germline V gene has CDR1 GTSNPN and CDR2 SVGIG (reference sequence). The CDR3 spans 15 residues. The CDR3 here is CAWSPSAGLTDTQYF. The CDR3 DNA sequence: TGTGCCTGGAGTCCATCGGCGGGGCTCACAGATACGCAGTATTTT.

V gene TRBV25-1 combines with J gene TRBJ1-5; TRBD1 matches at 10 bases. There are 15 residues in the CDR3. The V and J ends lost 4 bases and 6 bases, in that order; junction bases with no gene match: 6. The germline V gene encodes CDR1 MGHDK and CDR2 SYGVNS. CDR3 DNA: TGTGCCAGCAGTGGACAGGGGGCGCCGGGTCAGCCCCAGCATTTT. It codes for CASSGQGAPGQPQHF.

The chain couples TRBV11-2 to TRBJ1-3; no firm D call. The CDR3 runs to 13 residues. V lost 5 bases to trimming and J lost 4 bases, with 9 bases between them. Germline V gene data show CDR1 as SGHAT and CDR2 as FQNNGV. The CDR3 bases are TGTGCCAGCAGCCCACAATGGGGAAACACCATATATTTT. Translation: CASSPQWGNTIYF.

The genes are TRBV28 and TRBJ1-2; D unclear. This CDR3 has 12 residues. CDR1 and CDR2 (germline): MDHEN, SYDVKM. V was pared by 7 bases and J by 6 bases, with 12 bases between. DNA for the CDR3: TGTGCCAGCACTCGAGGCTCAGATGGCTACACCTTC. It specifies CASTRGSDGYTF.

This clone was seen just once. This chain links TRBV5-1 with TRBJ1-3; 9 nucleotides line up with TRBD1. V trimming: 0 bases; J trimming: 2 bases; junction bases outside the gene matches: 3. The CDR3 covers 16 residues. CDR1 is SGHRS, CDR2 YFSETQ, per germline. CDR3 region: CASSLGGQGTGNTIYF. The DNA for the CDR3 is TGCGCCAGCAGCTTGGGGGGACAGGGTACTGGAAACACCATATATTTT.

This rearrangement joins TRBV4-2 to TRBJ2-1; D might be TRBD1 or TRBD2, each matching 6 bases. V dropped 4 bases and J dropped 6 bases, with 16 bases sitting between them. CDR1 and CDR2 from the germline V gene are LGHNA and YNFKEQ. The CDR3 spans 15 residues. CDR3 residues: CASSRGGGLSNEQFF. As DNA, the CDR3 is TGTGCCAGCAGCCGGGGTGGGGGGCTCTCCAATGAGCAGTTCTTC.

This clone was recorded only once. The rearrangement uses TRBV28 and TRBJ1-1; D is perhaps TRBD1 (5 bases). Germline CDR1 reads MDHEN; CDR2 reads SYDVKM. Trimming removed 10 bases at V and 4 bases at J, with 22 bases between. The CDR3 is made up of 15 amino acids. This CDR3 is CAIKEGRVGGTEAFF. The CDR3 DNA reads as TGTGCCATAAAAGAGGGACGGGTGGGGGGCACTGAAGCTTTCTTT.

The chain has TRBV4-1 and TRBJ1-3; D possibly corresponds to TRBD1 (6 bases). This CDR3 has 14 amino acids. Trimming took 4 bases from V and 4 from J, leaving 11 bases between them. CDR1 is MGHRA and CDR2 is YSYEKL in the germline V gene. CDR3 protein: CASSPGGAGNTIYF. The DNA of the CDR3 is TGCGCCAGCAGCCCCGGGGGGGCCGGAAACACCATATATTTT.

Here the CDR3 reads CASSPLTGPGYMSDTF. As DNA, the CDR3 is TGTGCCAGCAGCCCATTGACGGGCCCAGGCTATATGAGCGACACCTTC. The chain recombines TRBV7-8 with TRBJ1-2; D not certain. V lost 5 bases, J lost 12 bases, and 28 bases lay in between. The CDR3 covers 16 residues. The germline V gene encodes CDR1 SGHVS and CDR2 FQNEAQ.

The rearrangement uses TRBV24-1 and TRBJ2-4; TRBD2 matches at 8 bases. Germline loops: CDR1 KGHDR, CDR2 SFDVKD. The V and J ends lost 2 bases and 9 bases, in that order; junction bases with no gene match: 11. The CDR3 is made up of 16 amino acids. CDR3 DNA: TGTGCCACCAGTGATTCGGGGCGCGGGAGGCCCGGCATTCAGTACTTC. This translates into CATSDSGRGRPGIQYF.

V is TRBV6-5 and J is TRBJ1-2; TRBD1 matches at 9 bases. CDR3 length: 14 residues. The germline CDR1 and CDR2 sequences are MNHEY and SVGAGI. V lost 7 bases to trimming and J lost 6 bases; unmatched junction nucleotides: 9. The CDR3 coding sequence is TGTGCCAGCACACCGGGACAGGGAGTACATGGCTACACCTTC. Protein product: CASTPGQGVHGYTF.

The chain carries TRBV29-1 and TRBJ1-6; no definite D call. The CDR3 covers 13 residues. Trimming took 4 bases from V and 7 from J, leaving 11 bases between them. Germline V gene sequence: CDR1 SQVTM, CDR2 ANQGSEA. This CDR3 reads CSVAGSSNSPLHF. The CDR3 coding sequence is TGCAGCGTTGCAGGTAGTTCGAATTCACCCCTCCACTTT.

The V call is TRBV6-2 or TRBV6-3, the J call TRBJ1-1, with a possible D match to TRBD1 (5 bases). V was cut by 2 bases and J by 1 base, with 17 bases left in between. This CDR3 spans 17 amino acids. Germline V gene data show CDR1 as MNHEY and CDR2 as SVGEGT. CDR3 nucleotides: TGTGCCAGCAGTTACCCCGTGGGTTTGGGGGGGAACACTGAAGCTTTCTTT. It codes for CASSYPVGLGGNTEAFF.

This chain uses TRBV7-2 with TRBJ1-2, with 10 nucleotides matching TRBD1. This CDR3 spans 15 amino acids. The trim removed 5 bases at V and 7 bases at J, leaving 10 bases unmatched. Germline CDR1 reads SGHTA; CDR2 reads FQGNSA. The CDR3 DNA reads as TGTGCCAGCAGCGATCGAGACAGGGGGCAGGTTGGCTACACCTTC. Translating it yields CASSDRDRGQVGYTF.

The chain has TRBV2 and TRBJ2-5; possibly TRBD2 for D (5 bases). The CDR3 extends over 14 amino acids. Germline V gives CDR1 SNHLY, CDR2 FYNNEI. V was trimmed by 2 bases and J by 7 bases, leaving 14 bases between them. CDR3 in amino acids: CASSEIGVGGTQYF. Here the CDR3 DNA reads TGTGCCAGCAGTGAAATCGGGGTAGGAGGGACCCAGTACTTC.

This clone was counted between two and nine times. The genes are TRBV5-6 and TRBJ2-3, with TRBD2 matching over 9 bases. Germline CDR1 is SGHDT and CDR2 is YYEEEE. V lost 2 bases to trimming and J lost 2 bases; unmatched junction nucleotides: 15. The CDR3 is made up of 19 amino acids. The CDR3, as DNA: TGTGCCAGCAGCTTCTTTCGGCGGCGGGGGGGCTCCACCACAGATACGCAGTATTTT. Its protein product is CASSFFRRRGGSTTDTQYF.

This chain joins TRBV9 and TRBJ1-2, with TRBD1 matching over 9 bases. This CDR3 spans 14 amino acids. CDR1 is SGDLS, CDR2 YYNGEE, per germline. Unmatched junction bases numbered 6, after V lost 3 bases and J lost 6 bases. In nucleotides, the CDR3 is TGTGCCAGCAGCGCAACAACAGGGGGCGATGGCTACACCTTC. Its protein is CASSATTGGDGYTF.

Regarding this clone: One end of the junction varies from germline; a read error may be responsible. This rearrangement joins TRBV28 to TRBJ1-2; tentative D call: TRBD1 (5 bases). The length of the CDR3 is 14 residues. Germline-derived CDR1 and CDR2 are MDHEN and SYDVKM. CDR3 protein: CASSDRDLGYGYAF. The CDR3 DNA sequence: TGTGCCAGCAGTGACAGAGACCTTGGGTATGGCTACGCCTTC.